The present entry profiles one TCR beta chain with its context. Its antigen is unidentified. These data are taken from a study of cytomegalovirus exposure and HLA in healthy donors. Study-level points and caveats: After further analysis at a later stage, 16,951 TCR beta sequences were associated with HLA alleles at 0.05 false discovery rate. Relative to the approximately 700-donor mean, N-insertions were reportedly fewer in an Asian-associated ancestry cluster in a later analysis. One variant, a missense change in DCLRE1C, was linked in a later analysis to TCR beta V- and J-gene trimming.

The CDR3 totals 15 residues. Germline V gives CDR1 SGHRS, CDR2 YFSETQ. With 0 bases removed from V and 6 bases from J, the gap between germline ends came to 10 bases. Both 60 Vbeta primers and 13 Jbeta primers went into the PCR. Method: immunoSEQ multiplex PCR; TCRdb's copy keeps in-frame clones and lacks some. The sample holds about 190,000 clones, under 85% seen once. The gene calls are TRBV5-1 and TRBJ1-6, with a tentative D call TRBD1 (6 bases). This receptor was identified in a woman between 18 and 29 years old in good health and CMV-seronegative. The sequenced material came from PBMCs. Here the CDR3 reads CASSLETGPNSPLHF. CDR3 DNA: TGCGCCAGCAGCTTGGAGACAGGTCCTAATTCACCCCTCCACTTT.